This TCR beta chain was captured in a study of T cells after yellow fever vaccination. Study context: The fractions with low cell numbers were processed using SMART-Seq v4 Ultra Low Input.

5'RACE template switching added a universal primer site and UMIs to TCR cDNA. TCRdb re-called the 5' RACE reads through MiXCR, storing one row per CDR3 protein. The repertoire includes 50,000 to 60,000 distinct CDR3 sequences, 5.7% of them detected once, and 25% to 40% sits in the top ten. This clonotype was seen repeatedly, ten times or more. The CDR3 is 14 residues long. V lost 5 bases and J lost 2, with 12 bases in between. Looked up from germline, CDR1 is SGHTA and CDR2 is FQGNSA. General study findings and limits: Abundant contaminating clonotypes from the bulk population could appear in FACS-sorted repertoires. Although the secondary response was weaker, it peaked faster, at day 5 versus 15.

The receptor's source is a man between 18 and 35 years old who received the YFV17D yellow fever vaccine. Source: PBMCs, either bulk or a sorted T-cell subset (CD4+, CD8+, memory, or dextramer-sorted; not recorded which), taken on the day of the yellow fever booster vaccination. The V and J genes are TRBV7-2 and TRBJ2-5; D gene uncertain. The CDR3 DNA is TGTGCCAGCAGCCCCGACATGCTACAAGAGACCCAGTACTTC. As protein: CASSPDMLQETQYF. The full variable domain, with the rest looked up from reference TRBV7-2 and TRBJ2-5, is GAGVSQSPSNKVTEKGKDVELRCDPISGHTALYWYRQSLGQGLEFLIYFQGNSAPDKSGLPSDRFSAERTGGSVSTLTIQRTQQEDSAVYLCASSPDMLQETQYFGPGTRLLVL.